This T cell receptor (beta chain) was recovered during a study of blood T cell repertoires in COVID-19. Overall study context: Samples taken during acute and convalescent COVID-19 were collected in the United States, Italy and Spain. PBMCs, B-cell-depleted T cells, or T cells were the source of the cDNA or gDNA that made up the material.

As processed by the authors: Nucleated cell number was recorded as an estimate derived from reference gene primer amplification. Only in-frame clones appear in the TCRdb table, and some are missing; sequencing was by immunoSEQ multiplex PCR. That table furnishes V, J and clone size, whereas the DNA furnished D and trimming. This table has 100,000 to 150,000 clones, roughly 85% appearing once. This clone was recorded a few times. This CDR3 spans 14 amino acids. After removal of 7 bases from V and 5 bases from J, the junction contained 8 bases not matched to a gene. Germline-derived CDR1 and CDR2 are KGHDR and SFDVKD.

This chain connects TRBV24-1 to TRBJ1-2; TRBD1 agrees at 8 bases. The sequenced sample consisted of peripheral blood. The clonotype comes from an elderly woman with acute or convalescent COVID-19. CDR3 coding DNA: TGTGCCACCAGCCAATCGACAGGGGAATATGGCTACACCTTC. This codes for CATSQSTGEYGYTF.